Presented here are 18 T cell receptor beta chains from one specimen sequenced in a study of blood T cells in healthy people across ages. Primers used in a second PCR of about 7 to 12 cycles were a sample-barcoded 5' primer and a J-beta primer mix. One entry per CDR3 protein results from TCRdb running MiXCR on the 5' RACE reads. The sample yields about 650,000 distinct CDR3 sequences, roughly 32% seen once. The sequenced sample consisted of blood. The receptors derive from a woman older than 75 in good health.

This clonotype was detected only once. This clone may be a read error of a much larger clone one base away. The rearrangement joins TRBV7-9 to TRBJ2-7; 9 nucleotides line up with TRBD2. With the DNA end fitting TRBJ2-5 better, the J assignment may be wrong. CDR1 and CDR2 (germline): SEHNR, FQNEAQ (reference sequence). CDR3 length equals 13 residues. CDR3 DNA sequence: TGTACCAGCAGGGGGACTAGCCGGGAGACCCAGTACTTC. This sequence encodes CTSRGTSRETQYF.

The table lists this clonotype with many counts. The V gene is TRBV12-3 or TRBV12-4, the J gene TRBJ1-6, with D uncertain. V was cut by 5 bases and J by 9 bases, with 11 bases left in between. CDR3 length equals 13 residues. The CDR3 sequence: CASSPRVVSPLHF. The CDR3 DNA reads TGTGCCAGCAGTCCGCGGGTCGTTTCACCCCTCCACTTT.

CDR3 sequence (DNA): TGTGCCAGCAGCTTAGCTCCCGCGACAGGGTATGAGCAGTTCTTC. Translation gives CASSLAPATGYEQFF. The chain links TRBV11-2 to TRBJ2-1, with 7 bases matching TRBD1. CDR1 and CDR2 from the germline V gene are SGHAT and FQNNGV. The V segment lost 1 base and the J segment 8 bases; nucleotides outside the gene matches: 8. The CDR3 has 15 amino acids.

This chain connects TRBV20-1 to TRBJ2-5; 10 bases are shared with TRBD2. The J segment lost 1 base and the V segment lost 6 bases, leaving 8 bases of the junction unmatched. Germline V gives CDR1 DFQATT, CDR2 SNEGSKA (reference sequence). CDR3 length equals 15 residues. This chain's CDR3 is CSAPPLAGAQETQYF. CDR3 nucleotides: TGCAGTGCACCGCCTCTAGCGGGGGCCCAAGAGACCCAGTACTTC.

V is TRBV5-1 and J is TRBJ1-5, with a tentative D call TRBD1 (5 bases). The CDR3 totals 13 residues. The V end lost 2 bases, the J end lost 5 bases, and 8 bases lay between the germline ends. Germline V gene lookup returns CDR1 SGHRS and CDR2 YFSETQ. For the CDR3, the DNA is TGCGCCAGCAGCTTTACGGGGGATCAGCCCCAGCATTTT. Its translation: CASSFTGDQPQHF.

This clonotype was found many times. The genes are TRBV15 and TRBJ2-7; D call uncertain. CDR3 size: 13 residues. Germline values: CDR1 LNHNV, CDR2 YYDKDF (reference sequence). Trimming removed 1 base at V and 4 bases at J, with 8 bases between. CDR3 in DNA: TGTGCCACCAGCAGAGTTGACGCATACGAGCAGTACTTC. Encoded protein: CATSRVDAYEQYF.

The chain has TRBV4-1 and TRBJ2-7; TRBD2 agrees at 7 bases. From germline, CDR1 is MGHRA and CDR2 YSYEKL. V gave up 6 bases and J gave up 5 bases; unmatched junction bases: 16. The CDR3 loop spans 16 amino acids. CDR3 bases: TGCGCCAGCAGTCTTGATACCACTAGCGTCTTGAACGAGCAGTACTTC. This encodes CASSLDTTSVLNEQYF.

The gene calls are TRBV7-9 and TRBJ1-1; D unclear. V dropped 5 bases and J dropped 0 bases, with 19 bases sitting between them. The CDR3 contains 17 residues. Germline lookup yields CDR1 SEHNR and CDR2 FQNEAQ (reference sequence). CDR3 bases: TGTGCCAGCAGCGCGTCCTCAAGGGAGGGCCTGAACACTGAAGCTTTCTTT. Translation gives CASSASSREGLNTEAFF. Full variable domain (rest looked up from reference TRBV7-9 and TRBJ1-1): DTGVSQNPRHKITKRGQNVTFRCDPISEHNRLYWYRQTLGQGPEFLTYFQNEAQLEKSRLLSDRFSAERPKGSFSTLEIQRTEQGDSAMYLCASSASSREGLNTEAFFGQGTRLTVV.

This clonotype was seen many times. In DNA, the CDR3 is TGCGCCAGCAGCCCTCGGGGGACAGGGATAAACCCCGAAGAGACCCAGTACTTC. As protein: CASSPRGTGINPEETQYF. V gene TRBV5-1 combines with J gene TRBJ2-5; 9 nucleotides agree with TRBD1. J lost 3 bases, V lost 4 bases, and 16 bases had no gene match. CDR3 length: 18 residues. Germline V CDR1 and CDR2: SGHRS, YFSETQ.

The chain couples TRBV2 to TRBJ1-1; no clear D. CDR1 is SNHLY, CDR2 FYNNEI, per germline. V was cut by 0 bases and J by 4 bases, with 9 bases left in between. This CDR3 has 14 residues. CDR3 nucleotides: TGTGCCAGCAGTGAAGCGGAGGGTCGCACTGAAGCTTTCTTT. It codes for CASSEAEGRTEAFF.

This clonotype was observed a single time. A read error may explain this, as a much larger clone is one base away. V is TRBV20-1 and J is TRBJ2-7; tentative D call: TRBD2 (6 bases). The length of the CDR3 is 14 residues. The germline V gene has CDR1 DFQATT and CDR2 SNEGSKA (reference sequence). The CDR3 region is CSARDSGSSHEQYF. The CDR3 nucleotides are TGCAGTGCTAGAGATAGCGGTAGCTCCCACGAGCAGTACTTC.

The V gene is TRBV5-1, the J gene TRBJ2-7, with a weak D call TRBD2 (6 bases). The V gene lost 3 bases and the J gene lost 3 bases, with 13 bases spanning the gap. Germline assignment: CDR1 SGHRS and CDR2 YFSETQ. The CDR3 sequence is 14 residues long. The CDR3 loop is CASSWEARVYEQYF. For the CDR3, the DNA is TGCGCCAGCAGCTGGGAGGCCAGAGTCTACGAGCAGTACTTC.

The rearrangement uses TRBV29-1 and TRBJ1-2, with TRBD1 as a possible D gene (5 bases). The germline V gene encodes CDR1 SQVTM and CDR2 ANQGSEA. This CDR3 has 14 residues. V lost 4 bases and J lost 1, with 13 bases in between. CDR3 region: CSVGDGTYNYGYTF. DNA for the CDR3: TGCAGCGTTGGGGATGGGACGTATAACTATGGCTACACCTTC.

The rearrangement links TRBV29-1 to TRBJ2-4, with TRBD1 as a possible D gene (5 bases). There are 12 residues in the CDR3. Trimming removed 7 bases at V and 5 bases at J, with 12 bases between. Germline values: CDR1 SQVTM, CDR2 ANQGSEA. The CDR3 nucleotides are TGCAGCGCCACAGGACCCCAAAACATTCAGTACTTC. It codes for CSATGPQNIQYF. The full variable domain, in which reference TRBV29-1 and TRBJ2-4 provide the parts outside the CDR3, is SAVISQKPSRDICQRGTSLTIQCQVDSQVTMMFWYRQQPGQSLTLIATANQGSEATYESGFVIDKFPISRPNLTFSTLTVSNMSPEDSSIYLCSATGPQNIQYFGAGTRLSVL.

About this clonotype: The junction differs from germline at one of its ends, possibly a read error. The chain employs TRBV7-6 and TRBJ1-5, with D possibly matching TRBD1 (6 bases). This CDR3 is 15 amino acids long. Per the germline V gene, CDR1 is SGHVS and CDR2 is FNYEAQ. DNA for the CDR3: TGTGCCGGCAGGACCGGGGACACTCCAAATCAGCCCCAGCATTTT. This gives the protein CAGRTGDTPNQPQHF.

In this sample, this clonotype turned up many times. CDR3 nucleotide sequence: TGTGCCAGCCGTCAGGGGATATTGGACGGCTACACCTTC. Its protein is CASRQGILDGYTF. The chain is built from TRBV19 and TRBJ1-2; TRBD1 is a possible D gene (6 bases). Germline V lookup: CDR1 LNHDA, CDR2 SQIVND (reference sequence). The V and J ends lost 9 bases and 8 bases respectively, with 19 bases between them. The length of the CDR3 is 13 residues.

This clonotype turned up a few times. The rearrangement uses TRBV20-1 and TRBJ1-1; D may be TRBD1 (6 bases). This CDR3 is built from 14 residues. The germline gives CDR1 DFQATT, CDR2 SNEGSKA (reference sequence). The V and J ends lost 2 bases and 5 bases respectively, with 15 bases between them. CDR3 region: CSARSAGATTEAFF. DNA of the CDR3: TGCAGTGCTAGATCGGCAGGGGCCACGACTGAAGCTTTCTTT.

This clonotype was picked up many times. The V and J genes are TRBV7-2 and TRBJ2-3; the match to TRBD1 covers 11 bases. Per germline, CDR1 SGHTA and CDR2 FQGNSA. The CDR3 contains 17 residues. The V segment lost 5 bases and the J segment 1 base; nucleotides outside the gene matches: 8. DNA for the CDR3: TGTGCCAGCAGCCGACGGGACAGGGGGAGAGGCACAGATACGCAGTATTTT. Encoded protein: CASSRRDRGRGTDTQYF.